Given below is one T cell receptor (beta chain) in context. Its antigen is still unknown. The germline V gene encodes CDR1 LNHDA and CDR2 SQIVND (reference sequence). Trimming at V came to 3 bases and at J to 4 bases, leaving 0 bases not matched to a gene. This CDR3 contains 13 residues. RNA transcripts were the template for amplifying TCR beta CDR3 regions. The HTBI primer set was used in a first-round RT-PCR of the TCR CDR3. From the multiplex PCR reads, TCRdb called clonotypes with MiXCR, one entry per CDR3 protein. This table has 350,000 to 450,000 distinct CDR3 sequences, about a sixth appearing once. These data belong to a study of T cells in Graves' hyperthyroidism and ophthalmopathy. For the study at large: At initial diagnosis, before any treatment had begun, peripheral blood was obtained. The study, taken as a whole, reports: Within blood appeared most thyroid clonotypes that had expanded above 0.001.

Patients aged 18 to 65 with hyperthyroidism were newly diagnosed, with duration under 2 months. The TCR originated in a woman in her twenties or thirties with Graves' hyperthyroidism that later progressed to Graves' ophthalmopathy. Sequenced: blood. This chain uses TRBV19 with TRBJ1-1; 9 positions match TRBD1. The CDR3: CASSMGQGTEAFF. CDR3 bases: TGTGCCAGTAGTATGGGACAGGGCACTGAAGCTTTCTTT.